This T cell receptor (beta chain) was sequenced in a study of beta chain features in type 1 diabetes. Across the study: Examination spanned around 110,000,000 sorted cells from all samples.

TCRB transcripts that were expressed got sequenced, as all of the isolated RNA had been reverse transcribed. The repertoire was sequenced with immunoSEQ multiplex PCR; TCRdb's copy has only in-frame clones and lacks some. The table lists about 900,000 clones, roughly 15% of them singletons. The CDR3 runs to 13 residues. The V gene's germline CDR1 is SQVTM and CDR2 ANQGSEA. V gave up 6 bases and J gave up 4 bases; unmatched junction bases: 7. Details on this clone: The target antigen is unknown.

The study's findings and limits: More deletions and fewer insertions at VDJ junctions were seen in type 1 diabetes patients.

The source of this sequence is a woman aged 18-29 years in good health. V is TRBV29-1 and J is TRBJ1-2; TRBD1 matches at 8 bases. The material sequenced was naive CD4+ T cells from blood. CDR3 in DNA: TGCAGCGTGGACCCTCAGGGGGCCTATGGCTACACCTTC. Translated: CSVDPQGAYGYTF.